The T cell receptor (beta chain) described here comes from a study of technical replicates of blood from a handful of donors (dated by TCRdb to about 2017). Via the germline V gene, CDR1 is SGDLS and CDR2 YYNGEE. Ends trimmed: V by 3 bases, J by 0 bases; bases unmatched to a gene: 8. There are 18 amino acids in the CDR3, from cysteine to phenylalanine inclusive. The DNA shown is the 54-base CDR3, in frame from base 1. This clone was detected once. This clone's antigen is unknown. The sample holds no much larger clone one base away, and base qualities are not on file. The library was obtained by the immunoSEQ multiplex PCR assay. TCRdb limited this immuneACCESS table to in-frame rearrangements with V and J called. A share of clones is missing; checked studies link under half to unresolved V genes, and the rest is unexplained. The sample yields more than 75,000 clones; approximately 83% were counted once. 4.8% of the sample belongs to the ten largest clones.

The source is a human donor in good health. Some clones in this sample may be carry-over from other donors' samples. The rearrangement combines TRBV9 with TRBJ2-6; TRBD1 agrees with 8 junctional bases. Material: PBMCs. The DNA sequence is as follows: TGTGCCAGCAGCGCGCCAGGGGGCAAGGCCTCTGGGGCCAACGTCCTGACTTTC. Its coded protein is CASSAPGGKASGANVLTF. This CDR3, with the reference TRBV9 and TRBJ2-6 proteins standing in past its ends, gives the full variable domain DSGVTQTPKHLITATGQRVTLRCSPRSGDLSVYWYQQSLDQGLQFLIQYYNGEERAKGNILERFSAQQFPDLHSELNLSSLELGDSALYFCASSAPGGKASGANVLTFGAGSRLTVL.